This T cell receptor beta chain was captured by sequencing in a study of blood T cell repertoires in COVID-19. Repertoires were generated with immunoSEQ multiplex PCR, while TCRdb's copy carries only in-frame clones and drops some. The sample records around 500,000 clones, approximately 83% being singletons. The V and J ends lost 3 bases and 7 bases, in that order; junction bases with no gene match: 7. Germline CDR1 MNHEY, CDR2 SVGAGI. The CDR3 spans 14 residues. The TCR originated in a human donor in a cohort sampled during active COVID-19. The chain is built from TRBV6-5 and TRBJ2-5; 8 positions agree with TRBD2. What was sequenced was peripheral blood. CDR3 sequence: CASSYAGGRGTQYF. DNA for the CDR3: TGTGCCAGCAGTTATGCGGGAGGCCGGGGGACCCAGTACTTC.